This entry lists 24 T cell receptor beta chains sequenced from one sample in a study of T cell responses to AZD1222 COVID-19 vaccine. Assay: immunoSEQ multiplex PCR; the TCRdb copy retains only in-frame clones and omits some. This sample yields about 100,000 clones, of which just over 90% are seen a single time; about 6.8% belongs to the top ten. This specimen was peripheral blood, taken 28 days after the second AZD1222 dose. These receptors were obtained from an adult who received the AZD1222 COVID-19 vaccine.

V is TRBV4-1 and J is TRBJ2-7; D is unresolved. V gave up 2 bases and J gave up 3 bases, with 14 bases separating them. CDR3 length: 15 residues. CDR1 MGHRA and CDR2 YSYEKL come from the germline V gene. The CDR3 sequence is CASSQTPGPSYEQYF. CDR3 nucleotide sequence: TGCGCCAGCAGCCAAACGCCGGGCCCCAGCTACGAGCAGTACTTC.

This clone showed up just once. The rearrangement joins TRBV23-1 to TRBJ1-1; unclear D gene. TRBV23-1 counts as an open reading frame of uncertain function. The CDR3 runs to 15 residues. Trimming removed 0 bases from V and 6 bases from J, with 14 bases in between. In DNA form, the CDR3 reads TGCGCCAGCAGTCAATCGACGGGCCACGGGGCTGAAGCTTTCTTT. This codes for CASSQSTGHGAEAFF.

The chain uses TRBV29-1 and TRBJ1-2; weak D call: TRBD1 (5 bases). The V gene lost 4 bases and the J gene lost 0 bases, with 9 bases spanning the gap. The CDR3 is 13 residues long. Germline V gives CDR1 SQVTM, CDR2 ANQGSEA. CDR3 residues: CSVGGKTNYGYTF. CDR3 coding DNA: TGCAGCGTTGGGGGCAAGACTAACTATGGCTACACCTTC.

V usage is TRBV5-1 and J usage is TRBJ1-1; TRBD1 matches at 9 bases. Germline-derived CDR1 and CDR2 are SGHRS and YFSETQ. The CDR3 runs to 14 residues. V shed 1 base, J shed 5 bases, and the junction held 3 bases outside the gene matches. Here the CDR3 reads CASSLWTGDTEAFF. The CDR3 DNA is TGCGCCAGCAGCTTGTGGACAGGGGATACTGAAGCTTTCTTT.

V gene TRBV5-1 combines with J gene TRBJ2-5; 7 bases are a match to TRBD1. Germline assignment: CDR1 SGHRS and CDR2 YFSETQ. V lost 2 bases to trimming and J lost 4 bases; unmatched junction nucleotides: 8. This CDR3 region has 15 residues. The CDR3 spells CASSLGAQGLETQYF. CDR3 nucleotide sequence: TGCGCCAGCAGCTTAGGGGCACAGGGGTTAGAGACCCAGTACTTC.

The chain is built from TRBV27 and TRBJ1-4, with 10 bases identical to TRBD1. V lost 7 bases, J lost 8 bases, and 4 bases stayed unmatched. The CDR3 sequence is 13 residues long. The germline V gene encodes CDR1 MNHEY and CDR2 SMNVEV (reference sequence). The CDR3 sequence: CASKTGGLEKLFF. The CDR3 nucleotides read TGTGCCAGCAAGACAGGGGGCTTGGAAAAACTGTTTTTT.

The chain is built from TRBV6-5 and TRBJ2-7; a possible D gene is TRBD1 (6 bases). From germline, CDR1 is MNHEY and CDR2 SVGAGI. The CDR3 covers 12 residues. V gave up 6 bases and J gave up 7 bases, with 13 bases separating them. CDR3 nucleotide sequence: TGTGCCAGCAGCAAATTACAGGGAGAGCAGTACTTC. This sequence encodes CASSKLQGEQYF.

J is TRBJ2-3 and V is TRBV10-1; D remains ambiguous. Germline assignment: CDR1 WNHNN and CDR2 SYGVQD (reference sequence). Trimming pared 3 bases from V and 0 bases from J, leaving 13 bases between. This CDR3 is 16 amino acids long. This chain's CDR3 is CASSDVWSLSTDTQYF. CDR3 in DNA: TGCGCCAGCAGTGACGTCTGGAGCCTTAGCACAGATACGCAGTATTTT.

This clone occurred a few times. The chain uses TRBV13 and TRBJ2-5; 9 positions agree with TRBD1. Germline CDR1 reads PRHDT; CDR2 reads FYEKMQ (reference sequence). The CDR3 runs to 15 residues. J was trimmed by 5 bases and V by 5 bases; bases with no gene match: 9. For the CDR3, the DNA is TGTGCCAGCAGCCTCCGGGACAGGGTGTTTGAGACCCAGTACTTC. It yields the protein CASSLRDRVFETQYF. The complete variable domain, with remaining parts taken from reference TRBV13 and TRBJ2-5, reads AAGVIQSPRHLIKEKRETATLKCYPIPRHDTVYWYQQGPGQDPQFLISFYEKMQSDKGSIPDRFSAQQFSDYHSELNMSSLELGDSALYFCASSLRDRVFETQYFGPGTRLLVL.

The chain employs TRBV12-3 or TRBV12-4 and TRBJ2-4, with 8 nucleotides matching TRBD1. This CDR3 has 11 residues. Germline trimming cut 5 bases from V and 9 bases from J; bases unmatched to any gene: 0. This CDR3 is CASSTGGIQYF. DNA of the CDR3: TGTGCCAGCAGTACAGGGGGCATTCAGTACTTC.

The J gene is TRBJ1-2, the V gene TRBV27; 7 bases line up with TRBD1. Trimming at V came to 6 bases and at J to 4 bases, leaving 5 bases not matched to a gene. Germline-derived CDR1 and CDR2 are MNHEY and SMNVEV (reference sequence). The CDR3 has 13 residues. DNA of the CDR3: TGTGCCAGCAGGGACAGGTCCACCTATGGCTACACCTTC. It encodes CASRDRSTYGYTF.

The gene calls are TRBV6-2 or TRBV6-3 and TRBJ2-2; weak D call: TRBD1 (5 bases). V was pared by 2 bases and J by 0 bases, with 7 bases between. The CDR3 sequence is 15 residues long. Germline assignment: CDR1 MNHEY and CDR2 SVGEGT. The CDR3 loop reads CASSYGRANTGELFF. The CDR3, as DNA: TGTGCCAGCAGTTACGGCAGGGCGAACACCGGGGAGCTGTTTTTT.

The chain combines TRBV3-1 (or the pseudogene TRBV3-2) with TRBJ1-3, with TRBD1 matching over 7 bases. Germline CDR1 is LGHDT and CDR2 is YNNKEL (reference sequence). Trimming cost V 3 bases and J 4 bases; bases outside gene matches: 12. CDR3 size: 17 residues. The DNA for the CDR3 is TGTGCCAGCAGCCAGCAACCGGGACAGTTGGGAGGAAACACCATATATTTT. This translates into CASSQQPGQLGGNTIYF.

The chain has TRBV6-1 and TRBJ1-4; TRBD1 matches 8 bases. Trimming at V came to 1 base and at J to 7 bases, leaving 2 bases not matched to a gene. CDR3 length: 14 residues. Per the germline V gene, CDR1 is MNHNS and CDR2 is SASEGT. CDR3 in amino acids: CASSEGQGAEKLFF. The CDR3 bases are TGTGCCAGCAGTGAAGGCCAGGGGGCTGAAAAACTGTTTTTT.

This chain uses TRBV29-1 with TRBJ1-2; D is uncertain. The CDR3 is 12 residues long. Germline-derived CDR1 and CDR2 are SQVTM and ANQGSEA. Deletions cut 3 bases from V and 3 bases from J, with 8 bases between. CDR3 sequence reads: CSVEADHYGYTF. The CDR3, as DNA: TGCAGCGTTGAGGCAGACCACTATGGCTACACCTTC.

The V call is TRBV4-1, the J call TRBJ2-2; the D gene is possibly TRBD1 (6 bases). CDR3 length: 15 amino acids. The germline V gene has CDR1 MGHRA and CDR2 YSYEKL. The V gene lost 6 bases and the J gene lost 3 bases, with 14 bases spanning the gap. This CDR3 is CASRKGERYTGELFF. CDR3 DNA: TGCGCCAGCAGAAAGGGGGAGCGCTACACCGGGGAGCTGTTTTTT.

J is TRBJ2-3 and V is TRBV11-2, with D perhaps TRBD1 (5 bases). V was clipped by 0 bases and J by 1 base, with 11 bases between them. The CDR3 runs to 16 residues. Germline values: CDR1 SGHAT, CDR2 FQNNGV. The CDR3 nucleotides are TGTGCCAGCAGCTTAGATAGCCAGGGCCGCACAGATACGCAGTATTTT. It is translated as CASSLDSQGRTDTQYF. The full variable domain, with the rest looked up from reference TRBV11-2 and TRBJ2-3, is EAGVAQSPRYKIIEKRQSVAFWCNPISGHATLYWYQQILGQGPKLLIQFQNNGVVDDSQLPKDRFSAERLKGVDSTLKIQPAKLEDSAVYLCASSLDSQGRTDTQYFGPGTRLTVL.

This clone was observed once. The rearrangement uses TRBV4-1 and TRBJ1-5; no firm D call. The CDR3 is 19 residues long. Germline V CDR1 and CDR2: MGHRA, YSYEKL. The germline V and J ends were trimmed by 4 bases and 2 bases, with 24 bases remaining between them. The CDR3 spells CASSLGLDDTTDGNQPQHF. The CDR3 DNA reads TGCGCCAGCAGCCTGGGGTTGGACGACACGACGGATGGCAATCAGCCCCAGCATTTT.

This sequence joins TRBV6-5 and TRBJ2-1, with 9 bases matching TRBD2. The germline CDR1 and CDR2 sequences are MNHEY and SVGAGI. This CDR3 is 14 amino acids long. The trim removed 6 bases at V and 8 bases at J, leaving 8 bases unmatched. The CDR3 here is CASRPGTSKHEQFF. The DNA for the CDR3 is TGTGCCAGCAGACCCGGGACTAGCAAACATGAGCAGTTCTTC.

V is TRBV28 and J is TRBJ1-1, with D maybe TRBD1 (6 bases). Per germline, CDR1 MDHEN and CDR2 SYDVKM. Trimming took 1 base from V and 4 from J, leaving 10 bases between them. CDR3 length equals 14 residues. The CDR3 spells CASSLSTGFTEAFF. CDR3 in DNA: TGTGCCAGCAGTTTATCCACAGGGTTCACTGAAGCTTTCTTT. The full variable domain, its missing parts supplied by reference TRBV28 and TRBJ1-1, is DVKVTQSSRYLVKRTGEKVFLECVQDMDHENMFWYRQDPGLGLRLIYFSYDVKMKEKGDIPEGYSVSREKKERFSLILESASTNQTSMYLCASSLSTGFTEAFFGQGTRLTVV.

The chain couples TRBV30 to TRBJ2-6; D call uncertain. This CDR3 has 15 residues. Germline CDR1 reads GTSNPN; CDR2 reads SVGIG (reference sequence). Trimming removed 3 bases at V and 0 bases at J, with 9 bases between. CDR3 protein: CAWRRVNSGANVLTF. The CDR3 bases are TGTGCCTGGAGAAGGGTCAACTCTGGGGCCAACGTCCTGACTTTC.

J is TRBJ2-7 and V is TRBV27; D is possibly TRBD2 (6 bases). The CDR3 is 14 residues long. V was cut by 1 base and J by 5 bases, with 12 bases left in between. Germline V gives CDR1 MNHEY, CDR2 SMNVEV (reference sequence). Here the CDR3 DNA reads TGTGCCAGCAGTTTATTGGGGGGAGGAAACGAGCAGTACTTC. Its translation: CASSLLGGGNEQYF.

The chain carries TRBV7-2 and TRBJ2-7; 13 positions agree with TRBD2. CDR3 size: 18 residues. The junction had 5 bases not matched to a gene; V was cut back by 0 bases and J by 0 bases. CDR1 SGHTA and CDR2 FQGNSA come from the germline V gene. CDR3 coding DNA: TGTGCCAGCAGCTTAGCGGGGTGGACTAGCGGGAGCTCCTACGAGCAGTACTTC. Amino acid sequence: CASSLAGWTSGSSYEQYF.

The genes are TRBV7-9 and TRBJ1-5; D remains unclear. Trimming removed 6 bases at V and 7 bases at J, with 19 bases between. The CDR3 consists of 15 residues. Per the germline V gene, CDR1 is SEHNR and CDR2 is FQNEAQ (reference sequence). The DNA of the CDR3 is TGTGCCAGCAGTACTACAATGGAAGCTGTCCAGCCCCAGCATTTT. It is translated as CASSTTMEAVQPQHF.